Listed here are 21 T cell receptor beta chains from one sample, sequenced in a study of a mutant IDH1 vaccine in newly diagnosed glioma (dated by TCRdb to the early 2020s). Library preparation employed the immunoSEQ multiplex PCR assay. TCRdb took this table from immuneACCESS and kept in-frame rearrangements with V and J called. Such tables lack part of the clones; where checked against another copy, unresolved V genes explain under half of the gap, and the rest is unexplained. The sample has around 52,000 clones on record, just under 80% of them singletons. The ten largest account for under 2% of the sample. What this sample's time point label stands for: week 5, during vaccination. A 20-mer mutant IDH1 peptide at 300 micrograms in Montanide made up each vaccine dose, which was injected subcutaneously together with topical imiquimod. These receptors lack a known antigen. Here the sequenced sample was PBMCs, taken from a glioma patient whose treatment included an IDH1 peptide vaccine. The source of these receptors is a woman aged 40 to 50 with glioma.

The chain links TRBV29-1 to TRBJ2-7; tentatively, D is TRBD1 (5 bases). The CDR3 has 14 residues. CDR1 is SQVTM and CDR2 is ANQGSEA in the germline V gene. V was cut by 4 bases and J by 2 bases, with 15 bases left in between. The CDR3 here is CSVVTAGRPYEQYF. The CDR3 DNA is TGCAGCGTTGTAACGGCAGGGCGCCCCTACGAGCAGTACTTC.

This clone ranks as medium-sized. This sequence joins TRBV6-5 and TRBJ1-2; TRBD1 is a possible D gene (6 bases). The germline CDR1 and CDR2 sequences are MNHEY and SVGAGI. Trimming removed 7 bases from V and 6 bases from J, with 12 bases in between. CDR3 length: 12 residues. CDR3 in amino acids: CASTQGRDGYTF. The CDR3 nucleotides read TGTGCCAGCACGCAGGGGCGGGATGGCTACACCTTC.

The genes are TRBV21-1 and TRBJ1-5; TRBD1 reflects the table's D call only, with no check against the DNA. TRBV21-1 is listed as a pseudogene. This CDR3 has 16 amino acids. In nucleotides, the CDR3 is TGTGCCAGCAGAGGAGCGGACAGGGCGAAAAATCAGCCCCAGCATTTT. Translation gives CASRGADRAKNQPQHF.

The chain links TRBV30 to TRBJ1-6, with D unclear. The germline V and J ends were trimmed by 7 bases and 5 bases, with 12 bases remaining between them. The CDR3 is 13 amino acids. In germline, CDR1 is GTSNPN, CDR2 SVGIG (reference sequence). The CDR3 coding sequence is TGTGCCTACCATAGGTCAGATAATTCACCCCTCCACTTT. This gives the protein CAYHRSDNSPLHF. Drawing the rest from reference TRBV30 and TRBJ1-6, the complete variable domain is SQTIHQWPATLVQPVGSPLSLECTVEGTSNPNLYWYRQAAGRGLQLLFYSVGIGQISSEVPQNLSASRPQDRQFILSSKKLLLSDSGFYLCAYHRSDNSPLHFGNGTRLTVT.

V and J are TRBV4-1 and TRBJ2-3; 7 positions agree with TRBD2. CDR1 and CDR2 from the germline V gene are MGHRA and YSYEKL. V lost 1 base and J lost 4; bases outside the gene matches: 14. The CDR3 has 18 residues. This chain's CDR3 is CASSQARGLHEVADTQYF. The DNA for the CDR3 is TGCGCCAGCAGCCAAGCCCGGGGACTACACGAAGTTGCAGATACGCAGTATTTT.

Only one count was recorded for this clone. The junction shows a germline mismatch at one end, possibly a read error. This rearrangement joins TRBV10-3 to TRBJ2-3, with TRBD2 identical over 11 bases. The CDR3 has 14 amino acids. CDR1 and CDR2 from the germline V gene are ENHRY and SYGVKD. CDR3 DNA: TGTGCCAGTAGACTAGCGGGGTCGACAGGTACGCAGTATTTT. It yields the protein CASRLAGSTGTQYF.

The rearrangement links TRBV5-4 to TRBJ2-1; TRBD2 matches 9 bases. The length of the CDR3 is 15 residues. The ends lost 4 bases at V and 7 bases at J; junction bases unmatched: 9. CDR1 is SGHNT and CDR2 is YYREEE in the germline V gene (reference sequence). The CDR3 sequence is CASSDQRGAGNEQFF. DNA of the CDR3: TGTGCCAGCAGCGACCAGCGGGGGGCGGGGAATGAGCAGTTCTTC.

The rearrangement joins TRBV7-2 to TRBJ2-1, with TRBD2 identical over 9 bases. Trimming at V came to 5 bases and at J to 7 bases, leaving 9 bases not matched to a gene. This CDR3 has 15 amino acids. CDR1 is SGHTA and CDR2 is FQGNSA in the germline V gene. The CDR3 region has the DNA TGTGCCAGCAGCCTACTCGGGCTAGCGGGGAATGAGCAGTTCTTC. Protein product: CASSLLGLAGNEQFF.

This chain links TRBV7-8 with TRBJ1-1, with D perhaps matching TRBD1 (6 bases). This CDR3 has 15 residues. Germline CDR1 reads SGHVS; CDR2 reads FQNEAQ. V was cut by 9 bases and J by 3 bases, with 20 bases left in between. The CDR3 spells CASWGGGGLDTEAFF. The CDR3 DNA reads TGTGCCAGTTGGGGGGGCGGGGGTCTGGACACTGAAGCTTTCTTT.

This clone was counted a single time. The chain has TRBV7-2 and TRBJ2-7, with TRBD1 identical over 7 bases. From germline, CDR1 is SGHTA and CDR2 FQGNSA. This CDR3 is 14 amino acids long. The junction had 10 bases not matched to a gene; V was cut back by 5 bases and J by 6 bases. The CDR3 DNA sequence: TGTGCCAGCAGCCCCCAGACAGGGTACGCCGAGCAGTACTTC. Protein: CASSPQTGYAEQYF. The whole variable domain, filled in from reference TRBV7-2 and TRBJ2-7, reads GAGVSQSPSNKVTEKGKDVELRCDPISGHTALYWYRQSLGQGLEFLIYFQGNSAPDKSGLPSDRFSAERTGGSVSTLTIQRTQQEDSAVYLCASSPQTGYAEQYFGPGTRLTVT.

This CDR3 is CATSRPFVGELFF. The CDR3 DNA reads TGTGCCACCAGCAGACCATTCGTCGGGGAGCTGTTTTTT. J is TRBJ2-2 and V is TRBV15; D is unresolved. This CDR3 spans 13 amino acids. The ends were cut back, 2 bases at V and 7 bases at J, with 8 bases in the middle. CDR1 and CDR2 from the germline V gene are LNHNV and YYDKDF (reference sequence).

V is TRBV27 and J is TRBJ2-5; 9 positions agree with TRBD1. The V gene's germline CDR1 is MNHEY and CDR2 SMNVEV (reference sequence). J was trimmed by 9 bases and V by 5 bases; bases with no gene match: 7. The CDR3 loop spans 13 amino acids. The CDR3: CASSKQGAHSQYF. The CDR3 DNA is TGTGCCAGCAGTAAACAGGGGGCCCACTCCCAGTACTTC.

This chain joins TRBV30 and TRBJ1-1; no definite D call. Germline CDR1 reads GTSNPN; CDR2 reads SVGIG (reference sequence). With 0 bases removed from V and 1 base from J, the gap between germline ends came to 3 bases. This CDR3 region has 12 residues. CDR3 in DNA: TGTGCCTGGAGTGTAGCGAACACTGAAGCTTTCTTT. This codes for CAWSVANTEAFF.

The rearrangement uses TRBV2 and TRBJ2-5, with D possibly being TRBD1 or TRBD2 (5 bases each). Germline CDR1 SNHLY, CDR2 FYNNEI. The germline V and J ends were trimmed by 8 bases and 5 bases, with 9 bases remaining between them. The CDR3 sequence is 11 residues long. In nucleotides, the CDR3 is TGTGCCAGCGGGGGTAAGGAGACCCAGTACTTC. Amino acid sequence: CASGGKETQYF.

This clone was detected only once. V and J are TRBV7-8 and TRBJ2-7; 8 positions match TRBD1. The germline CDR1 and CDR2 sequences are SGHVS and FQNEAQ. CDR3 length: 14 amino acids. J gave up 1 base and V 3 bases, and 2 bases lay outside the gene matches. The CDR3 region is CASSLGQVSYEQYF. In DNA form, the CDR3 reads TGTGCCAGCAGCTTGGGACAGGTTTCCTACGAGCAGTACTTC.

The V gene is TRBV2, the J gene TRBJ2-7; tentatively, D is TRBD2 (5 bases). V dropped 0 bases and J dropped 9 bases, with 15 bases sitting between them. Germline loops: CDR1 SNHLY, CDR2 FYNNEI. CDR3 length equals 14 residues. In DNA form, the CDR3 reads TGTGCCAGCAGTGAAGCGCTTCGTTCCGAGGGGCAGTACTTC. Translating gives CASSEALRSEGQYF. Full variable domain (remainder filled in from reference TRBV2 and TRBJ2-7): EPEVTQTPSHQVTQMGQEVILRCVPISNHLYFYWYRQILGQKVEFLVSFYNNEISEKSEIFDDQFSVERPDGSNFTLKIRSTKLEDSAMYFCASSEALRSEGQYFGPGTRLTVT.

The rearrangement uses TRBV5-1 and TRBJ2-7; 7 bases are shared with TRBD1. The CDR3 is made up of 13 amino acids. V lost 4 bases, J lost 7 bases, and 8 bases stayed unmatched. CDR1 is SGHRS and CDR2 is YFSETQ in the germline V gene. CDR3 amino acids: CASSLGQPLEQYF. Written as DNA, the CDR3 is TGCGCCAGCAGCCTGGGACAGCCTTTAGAGCAGTACTTC.

The CDR3 spells CASSPTSGSSYEQYF. CDR3 nucleotides: TGTGCCAGCAGCCCGACTAGCGGCAGCTCCTACGAGCAGTACTTC. V and J are TRBV4-2 and TRBJ2-7, with 9 bases fitting TRBD2. The CDR3 consists of 15 residues. The V segment lost 4 bases and the J segment 0 bases; nucleotides outside the gene matches: 4. Germline CDR1 is LGHNA and CDR2 is YNFKEQ.

The chain uses TRBV4-1 and TRBJ1-6; the match to TRBD1 covers 7 bases. CDR1 and CDR2 from the germline V gene are MGHRA and YSYEKL. The V and J ends lost 1 base and 2 bases, in that order; junction bases with no gene match: 2. The CDR3 is made up of 16 amino acids. The CDR3 region is CASSQGDSPYNSPLHF. The DNA of the CDR3 is TGCGCCAGCAGCCAAGGGGACAGCCCCTATAATTCACCCCTCCACTTT.

This chain links TRBV2 with TRBJ1-1, with 11 bases matching TRBD1. CDR3 length equals 15 residues. Germline-derived CDR1 and CDR2 are SNHLY and FYNNEI. J lost 4 bases, V lost 3 bases, and 4 bases had no gene match. CDR3 DNA: TGTGCCAGCAGTGAGCAGGGACAGGGGGGCACTGAAGCTTTCTTT. Its protein is CASSEQGQGGTEAFF.

The CDR3 DNA follows: TGTGCCAGTAGTAGGACGGCCGACTATAATTCACCCCTCCACTTT. The encoded protein is CASSRTADYNSPLHF. The genes are TRBV19 and TRBJ1-6; D remains unclear. The CDR3 covers 15 residues. Germline V lookup: CDR1 LNHDA, CDR2 SQIVND (reference sequence). The germline V and J ends were trimmed by 4 bases and 3 bases, with 10 bases remaining between them.